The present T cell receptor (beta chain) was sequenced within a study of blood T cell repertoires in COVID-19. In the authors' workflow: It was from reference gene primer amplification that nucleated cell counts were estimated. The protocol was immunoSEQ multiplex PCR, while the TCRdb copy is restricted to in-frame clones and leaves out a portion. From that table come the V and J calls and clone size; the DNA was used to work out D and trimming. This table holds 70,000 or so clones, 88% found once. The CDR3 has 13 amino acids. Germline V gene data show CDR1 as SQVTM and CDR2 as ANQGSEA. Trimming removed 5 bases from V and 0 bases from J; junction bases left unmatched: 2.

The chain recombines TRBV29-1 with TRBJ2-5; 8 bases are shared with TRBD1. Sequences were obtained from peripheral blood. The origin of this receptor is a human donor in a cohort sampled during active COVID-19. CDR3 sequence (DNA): TGCAGCGTTCAGGGACAGGACCAAGAGACCCAGTACTTC. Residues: CSVQGQDQETQYF.